The 16 T cell receptor beta chains below all came from one sample that was sequenced in a study of T-cell reconstitution after alpha-beta-depleted transplantation in children. TCRbeta library construction was performed incorporating unique molecular identifiers. Using its own MiXCR run on the PCR reads, TCRdb lists one record per CDR3 protein. The sample consists of 350,000 to 450,000 distinct CDR3 sequences, 13% of them appearing once. Source: PBMCs, taken from the stem cell graft. These receptors all stem from a human donor who donated a stem cell graft to a child with Fanconi anemia.

The chain joins TRBV7-9 to TRBJ2-2, with D unclear. Trimming pared 5 bases from V and 6 bases from J, leaving 16 bases between. CDR1 SEHNR and CDR2 FQNEAQ come from the germline V gene (reference sequence). The CDR3 runs 15 residues. CDR3 amino acids: CASSTQRRIAGELFF. CDR3 in DNA: TGTGCCAGCAGCACCCAACGAAGGATCGCCGGGGAGCTGTTTTTT.

Only a few counts were recorded for this clonotype. The chain joins TRBV12-3 or TRBV12-4 to TRBJ2-5; D ambiguous. The CDR3 covers 13 residues. Trimming took 8 bases from V and 2 from J, leaving 12 bases between them. This chain's CDR3 is CASFRDPQETQYF. CDR3 DNA: TGTGCCAGCTTCAGAGACCCGCAAGAGACCCAGTACTTC.

In this sample, this clonotype turned up a few times. The V call is TRBV29-1, the J call TRBJ2-1; the match to TRBD2 covers 7 bases. Germline CDR1 and CDR2: SQVTM and ANQGSEA. V shed 4 bases and J 2 bases; nucleotides not matched to a gene: 11. The CDR3 loop spans 16 amino acids. DNA of the CDR3: TGCAGCGTTGTCGACTTCGGGAGCGGGGCCTACAATGAGCAGTTCTTC. Translated: CSVVDFGSGAYNEQFF.

The genes are TRBV7-8 and TRBJ1-3; D may be TRBD1 (6 bases). Trimming took 2 bases from V and 2 from J, leaving 10 bases between them. Per germline, CDR1 SGHVS and CDR2 FQNEAQ. The CDR3 is 15 residues long. The CDR3 DNA reads TGTGCCAGCAGCTTAACGGCAGGGGCTGGAAACACCATATATTTT. This translates into CASSLTAGAGNTIYF.

This clonotype was counted ten times or more. CDR3 residues: CASTLLSTDTQYF. In DNA form, the CDR3 reads TGTGCCAGCACTCTATTGAGCACAGATACGCAGTATTTT. V gene TRBV7-9 combines with J gene TRBJ2-3; no clear D gene. V was shortened by 7 bases and J by 0 bases, with 8 bases between the two germline ends. CDR1 is SEHNR and CDR2 is FQNEAQ in the germline V gene (reference sequence). The CDR3 sequence is 13 residues long.

The chain combines TRBV4-3 with TRBJ1-2; TRBD1 matches 7 bases. Germline V gene data show CDR1 as LGHNA and CDR2 as YSLEER. V lost 1 base, J lost 4 bases, and 6 bases stayed unmatched. The CDR3 extends over 15 amino acids. The CDR3 sequence is CASSQGQGPGYGYTF. The CDR3 DNA sequence: TGCGCCAGCAGCCAAGGACAGGGACCAGGCTATGGCTACACCTTC.

This chain uses TRBV10-3 with TRBJ2-7, with 7 bases that match TRBD1. This CDR3 is 14 amino acids long. Germline assignment: CDR1 ENHRY and CDR2 SYGVKD. V lost 4 bases and J lost 0; bases outside the gene matches: 3. This chain's CDR3 is CAISAGTDSYEQYF. DNA for the CDR3: TGTGCCATCAGTGCCGGGACAGACTCCTACGAGCAGTACTTC.

This clonotype was seen a few times. The chain employs TRBV12-3 or TRBV12-4 and TRBJ2-1; D possibly corresponds to TRBD1 (6 bases). V shed 5 bases and J shed 9 bases, with 17 bases lying between them. The length of the CDR3 is 14 residues. In DNA, the CDR3 is TGTGCCAGCAGTCGCTGGGGGTGGGGGCGTGAGCAGTTCTTC. It translates to CASSRWGWGREQFF.

This clonotype was found a few times. J is TRBJ1-4 and V is TRBV19; TRBD1 agrees at 8 bases. The CDR3 spans 17 residues. The junction had 15 bases not matched to a gene; V was cut back by 7 bases and J by 5 bases. Germline CDR1 reads LNHDA; CDR2 reads SQIVND (reference sequence). DNA of the CDR3: TGTGCCAGTACCCACTTCGCCCGGACAGGGTTGAATGAAAAACTGTTTTTT. This gives the protein CASTHFARTGLNEKLFF.

The CDR3 protein is CASSKVSRTNEKLFF. DNA of the CDR3: TGTGCCAGCAGCAAAGTTAGCAGGACGAATGAAAAACTGTTTTTT. The chain recombines TRBV21-1 with TRBJ1-4. TRBV21-1 is an annotated pseudogene. The CDR3 length is 15 residues.

The CDR3 DNA follows: TGTGCCAGCAGCTTGTACAGGACTGTGGGCGATGAGCAGTTCTTC. Protein sequence: CASSLYRTVGDEQFF. V is TRBV5-8 and J is TRBJ2-1; D tentatively reads TRBD1 or TRBD2 (5 bases each). Germline assignment: CDR1 SGHTS and CDR2 YDEGEE. The V gene lost 1 base and the J gene lost 8 bases, with 16 bases spanning the gap. The CDR3 length is 15 residues.

This chain joins TRBV5-1 and TRBJ2-1, with 8 bases that match TRBD2. Germline assignment: CDR1 SGHRS and CDR2 YFSETQ. This CDR3 region has 16 residues. V lost 1 base, J lost 7 bases, and 10 bases stayed unmatched. Here the CDR3 reads CASSLYVGGGSNEQFF. The DNA for the CDR3 is TGCGCCAGCAGCTTGTATGTGGGCGGGGGGTCAAATGAGCAGTTCTTC. The whole variable domain, remainder taken from reference TRBV5-1 and TRBJ2-1, is KAGVTQTPRYLIKTRGQQVTLSCSPISGHRSVSWYQQTPGQGLQFLFEYFSETQRNKGNFPGRFSGRQFSNSRSEMNVSTLELGDSALYLCASSLYVGGGSNEQFFGPGTRLTVL.

This clonotype has just a few counts. The chain has TRBV5-8 and TRBJ2-7; maybe TRBD1 (6 bases). The CDR3 consists of 12 residues. The germline CDR1 and CDR2 sequences are SGHTS and YDEGEE. V was cut by 3 bases and J by 9 bases, with 13 bases left in between. CDR3 region: CASSYDLQGQYF. As DNA, the CDR3 is TGTGCCAGCAGCTATGACCTACAGGGGCAGTACTTC. Full variable domain (remainder filled in from reference TRBV5-8 and TRBJ2-7): EAGVTQSPTHLIKTRGQQATLRCSPISGHTSVYWYQQALGLGLQFLLWYDEGEERNRGNFPPRFSGRQFPNYSSELNVNALELEDSALYLCASSYDLQGQYFGPGTRLTVT.

This clonotype was counted between two and nine times. This rearrangement joins TRBV12-5 to TRBJ2-5; a possible D gene is TRBD2 (6 bases). The CDR3 has 15 amino acids. CDR1 and CDR2 from the germline V gene are LGHNT and FRNRAP. V dropped 1 base and J dropped 5 bases, with 14 bases sitting between them. CDR3: CASGLDLGREETQYF. As DNA, the CDR3 is TGTGCTAGTGGTTTGGACCTAGGACGGGAGGAGACCCAGTACTTC.

Ten or more counts support this clonotype. The J gene is TRBJ2-1, the V gene TRBV7-2; weak D call: TRBD1 (6 bases). The germline CDR1 and CDR2 sequences are SGHTA and FQGNSA. The V end lost 1 base, the J end lost 11 bases, and 9 bases lay between the germline ends. This CDR3 spans 12 amino acids. For the CDR3, the DNA is TGTGCCAGCAGCTTAGAGGGGGAAAAGCAGTTCTTC. Amino acid sequence: CASSLEGEKQFF.

The chain has TRBV27 and TRBJ2-1; D unresolved. Per the germline V gene, CDR1 is MNHEY and CDR2 is SMNVEV (reference sequence). V was cut by 0 bases and J by 7 bases, with 7 bases left in between. The CDR3 runs 13 residues. The CDR3 region is CASSLSGQNEQFF. The CDR3 DNA is TGTGCCAGCAGTTTATCCGGTCAGAATGAGCAGTTCTTC.